The sequence of this T cell receptor beta chain was determined in a study of identical twins. The J segment lost 4 bases and the V segment lost 4 bases, leaving 9 bases of the junction unmatched. CDR1 and CDR2 from the germline V gene are MDHEN and SYDVKM. This CDR3 is 16 amino acids long. With respect to this clonotype: As yet, its antigen is unknown.

Each donor (without exception) was a healthy Caucasian. General observations from the study: Partial confounding of zero-insertion analyses by invariant MAIT and iNKT cells was possible. In cord blood, abundant beta clonotypes had fewer insertions; memory showed no trend.

Template switching supplied a universal primer site; unique molecular identifiers were carried on the cDNA. TCRdb itself ran the 5' RACE reads through MiXCR, one entry per CDR3 protein. The sample carries fewer than 650,000 distinct CDR3 sequences, nearly 10% recorded once. These records were also assigned to another study, of yellow fever vaccine responses in identical twins.

The chain combines TRBV28 with TRBJ1-2; 10 bases line up with TRBD1. The sample comprised PBMCs. This clonotype was obtained from a woman younger than 35 in good health. The CDR3 DNA follows: TGTGCCAGCAGTTCACCCGCGACAGGGGGCGTCTATGGCTACACCTTC. Residues: CASSSPATGGVYGYTF.